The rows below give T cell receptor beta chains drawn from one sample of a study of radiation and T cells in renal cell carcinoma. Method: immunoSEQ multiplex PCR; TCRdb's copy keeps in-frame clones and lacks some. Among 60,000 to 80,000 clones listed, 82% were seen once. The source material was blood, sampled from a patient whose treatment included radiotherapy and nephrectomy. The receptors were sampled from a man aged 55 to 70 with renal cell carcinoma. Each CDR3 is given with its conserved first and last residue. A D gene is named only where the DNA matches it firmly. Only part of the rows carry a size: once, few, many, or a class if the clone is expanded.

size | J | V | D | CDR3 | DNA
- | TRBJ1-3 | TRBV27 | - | CASSSGIGNTIYF | TGTGCCAGCAGTTCGGGGATCGGAAACACCATATATTTT
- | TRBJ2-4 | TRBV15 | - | CATSRGDMFAKNIQYF | TGTGCCACCAGCAGAGGTGACATGTTCGCCAAAAACATTCAGTACTTC
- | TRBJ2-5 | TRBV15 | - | CATKKGGGVSETQYF | TGTGCCACCAAGAAAGGTGGGGGCGTTTCAGAGACCCAGTACTTC
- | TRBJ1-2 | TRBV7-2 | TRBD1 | CASSPGQGYYGYTF | TGTGCCAGCAGCCCCGGACAGGGGTACTATGGCTACACCTTC
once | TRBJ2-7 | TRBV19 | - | CASSLTGTYEQYF | TGTGCCAGTAGTCTTACAGGGACCTACGAGCAGTACTTC
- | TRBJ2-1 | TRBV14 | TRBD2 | CASSQTRTSVFGEQFF | TGTGCCAGCAGCCAGACGAGGACTAGCGTTTTCGGCGAGCAGTTCTTC
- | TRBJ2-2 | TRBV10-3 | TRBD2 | CAIRSGTSGSTGELFF | TGTGCCATCCGATCCGGGACTAGCGGGTCCACCGGGGAGCTGTTTTTT
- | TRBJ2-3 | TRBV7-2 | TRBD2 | CASSSRLAGGPDTQYF | TGTGCCAGCAGCTCCAGACTAGCGGGAGGGCCAGATACGCAGTATTTT
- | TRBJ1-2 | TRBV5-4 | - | CASSLEAGRPIDGYTF | TGTGCCAGCAGCTTGGAGGCCGGACGTCCAATCGATGGCTACACCTTC
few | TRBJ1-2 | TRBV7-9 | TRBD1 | CASSWTGANYGYTF | TGTGCCAGCAGCTGGACAGGGGCGAACTATGGCTACACCTTC
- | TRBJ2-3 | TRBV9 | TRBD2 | CASSVGGPLAGADTQYF | TGTGCCAGCAGCGTAGGGGGCCCACTAGCGGGAGCAGATACGCAGTATTTT
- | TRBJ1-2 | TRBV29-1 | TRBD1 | CSARDSDYGYTF | TGCAGCGCCCGGGACAGCGACTATGGCTACACCTTC
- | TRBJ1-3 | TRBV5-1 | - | CASSLRGGNTIYF | TGCGCCAGCAGCTTGAGGGGTGGAAACACCATATATTTT
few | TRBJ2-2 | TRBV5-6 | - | CASSFAQVNTGELFF | TGTGCCAGCAGCTTCGCACAAGTGAACACCGGGGAGCTGTTTTTT
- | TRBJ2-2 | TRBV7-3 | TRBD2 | CASRNAGTSGTGELFF | TGTGCCAGCAGAAACGCCGGGACTAGCGGTACCGGGGAGCTGTTTTTT
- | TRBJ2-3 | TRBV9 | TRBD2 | CASSVSSGLSTDTQYF | TGTGCCAGCAGCGTCTCTAGCGGGTTAAGCACAGATACGCAGTATTTT
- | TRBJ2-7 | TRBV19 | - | CASSRQYSRDSYEQYF | TGTGCCAGTAGTAGACAGTACTCCCGGGACTCCTACGAGCAGTACTTC
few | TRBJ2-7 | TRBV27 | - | CASSKYEQYF | TGTGCCAGCAGCAAGTACGAGCAGTACTTC
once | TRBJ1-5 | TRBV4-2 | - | CASSQEPRQPQHF | TGTGCCAGCAGCCAAGAACCCCGGCAGCCCCAGCATTTT
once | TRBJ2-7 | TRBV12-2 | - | CASRRTGPRLELVPQQYF | TGTGCAAGTCGCCGAACCGGACCAAGACTAGAGCTGGTCCCACAGCAGTACTTC
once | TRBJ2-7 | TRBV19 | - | CASSISERELGYEQYF | TGTGCCAGTAGTATCTCAGAACGGGAGTTGGGCTACGAGCAGTACTTC
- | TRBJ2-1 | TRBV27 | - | CASSLFAGHEQFF | TGTGCCAGCAGTTTATTTGCTGGGCATGAGCAGTTCTTC
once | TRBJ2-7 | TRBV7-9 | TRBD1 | CASSIISGTETYEQYF | TGTGCCAGCAGCATTATTTCCGGGACAGAAACCTACGAGCAGTACTTC
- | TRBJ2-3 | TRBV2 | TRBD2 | CASRRLAGGSDTQYF | TGTGCCAGCAGAAGACTAGCGGGAGGATCAGATACGCAGTATTTT
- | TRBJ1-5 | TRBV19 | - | CASSMGGVSVPQHF | TGTGCCAGTAGTATGGGCGGGGTTTCGGTGCCCCAGCATTTT
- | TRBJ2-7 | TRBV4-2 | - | CASSQQTPYEQYF | TGTGCCAGCAGCCAGCAAACTCCCTACGAGCAGTACTTC
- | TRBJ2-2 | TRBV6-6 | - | CASSQGGFNTGELFF | TGTGCCAGCAGTCAGGGCGGTTTTAACACCGGGGAGCTGTTTTTT
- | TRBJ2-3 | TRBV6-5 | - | CASSRNGLSTDTQYF | TGTGCCAGCAGTCGAAACGGACTTAGCACAGATACGCAGTATTTT
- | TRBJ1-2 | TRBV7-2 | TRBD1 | CASSSPPGQALNYGYTF | TGTGCCAGCAGCTCCCCCCCCGGACAGGCCTTAAACTATGGCTACACCTTC
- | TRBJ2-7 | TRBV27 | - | CASRGPSYEQYF | TGTGCCAGTCGGGGCCCGTCCTACGAGCAGTACTTC
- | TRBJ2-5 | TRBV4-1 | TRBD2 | CASSLQLGLAVPGGEQYF | TGCGCCAGCAGCCTCCAACTCGGACTAGCGGTTCCGGGAGGGGAGCAGTACTTC
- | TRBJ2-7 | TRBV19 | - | CASSVTTGASLPYEQYF | TGTGCCAGTAGTGTAACCACCGGGGCCTCGCTTCCCTACGAGCAGTACTTC
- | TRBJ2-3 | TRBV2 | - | CASNDAGTDTQYF | TGTGCCAGCAACGACGCCGGGACAGATACGCAGTATTTT
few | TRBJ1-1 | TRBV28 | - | CASQGYTEAFF | TGTGCCAGTCAGGGTTACACTGAAGCTTTCTTT
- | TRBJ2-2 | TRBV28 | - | CASSPTRELFF | TGTGCCAGCAGTCCTACTCGGGAGCTGTTTTTT
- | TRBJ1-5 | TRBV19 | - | CASKLQGNQPQHF | TGTGCCAGTAAACTCCAGGGCAATCAGCCCCAGCATTTT
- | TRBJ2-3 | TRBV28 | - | CASTWGASTDTQYF | TGTGCCAGCACGTGGGGTGCGAGCACAGATACGCAGTATTTT